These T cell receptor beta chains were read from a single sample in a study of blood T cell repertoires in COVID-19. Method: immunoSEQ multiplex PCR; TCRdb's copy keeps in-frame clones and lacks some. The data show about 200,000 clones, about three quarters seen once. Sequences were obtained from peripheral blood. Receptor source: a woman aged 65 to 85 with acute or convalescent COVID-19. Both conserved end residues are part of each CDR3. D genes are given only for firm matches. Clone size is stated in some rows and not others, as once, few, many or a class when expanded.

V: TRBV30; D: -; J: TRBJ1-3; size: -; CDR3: CAWSTGNSGNTIYF; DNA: TGTGCCTGGAGCACAGGGAACTCTGGAAACACCATATATTTT
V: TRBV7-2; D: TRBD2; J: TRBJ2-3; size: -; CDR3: CASSLETSGTDTQYF; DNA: TGTGCCAGCAGCTTAGAGACTAGCGGCACAGATACGCAGTATTTT
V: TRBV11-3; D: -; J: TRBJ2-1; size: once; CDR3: CASSLGGADNEQFF; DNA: TGTGCCAGCAGCCTAGGCGGGGCCGACAATGAGCAGTTCTTC
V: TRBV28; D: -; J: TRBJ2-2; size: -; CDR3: CASSPQGGITGELFF; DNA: TGTGCCAGCAGTCCACAAGGGGGTATAACCGGGGAGCTGTTTTTT
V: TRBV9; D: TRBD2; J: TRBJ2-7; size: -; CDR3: CASSPSGSGSFYEQYF; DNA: TGTGCCAGCAGCCCAAGCGGGAGCGGGAGTTTCTACGAGCAGTACTTC
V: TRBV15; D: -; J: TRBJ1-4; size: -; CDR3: CATSRDVAATNEKLFF; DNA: TGTGCCACCAGCAGAGATGTGGCGGCAACTAATGAAAAACTGTTTTTT
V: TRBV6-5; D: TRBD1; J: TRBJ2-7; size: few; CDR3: CASSYSEAGGSYEQYF; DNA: TGTGCCAGCAGTTACTCAGAGGCAGGGGGTTCCTACGAGCAGTACTTC
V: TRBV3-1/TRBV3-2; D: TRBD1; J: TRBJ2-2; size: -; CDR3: CASSQEDRVGGELFF; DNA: TGTGCCAGCAGCCAAGAAGACAGGGTGGGCGGGGAGCTGTTTTTT
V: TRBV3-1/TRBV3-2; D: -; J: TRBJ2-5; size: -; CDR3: CASSNPSGGGRETQYF; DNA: TGTGCCAGCAGCAACCCTAGCGGAGGGGGAAGAGAGACCCAGTACTTC
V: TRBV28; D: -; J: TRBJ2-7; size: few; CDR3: CASNLNLGAVKGEQYF; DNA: TGTGCCAGCAATCTGAATTTGGGGGCGGTAAAGGGCGAGCAGTACTTC
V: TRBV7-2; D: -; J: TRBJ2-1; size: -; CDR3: CASSYQGSNEQFF; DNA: TGTGCCAGCAGTTACCAGGGTAGCAATGAGCAGTTCTTC
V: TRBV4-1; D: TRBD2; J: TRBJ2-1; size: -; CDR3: CASSPEGISGRLEQFF; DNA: TGCGCCAGCAGCCCCGAGGGGATTAGCGGGAGGCTTGAGCAGTTCTTC
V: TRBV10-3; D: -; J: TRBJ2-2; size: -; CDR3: CAISEFQGASAGELFF; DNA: TGTGCCATCAGTGAGTTTCAAGGGGCTAGCGCCGGGGAGCTGTTTTTT
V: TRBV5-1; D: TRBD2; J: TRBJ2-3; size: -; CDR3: CASSSGLAGGNTDTQYF; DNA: TGCGCCAGCAGCTCGGGACTAGCGGGAGGTAATACAGATACGCAGTATTTT
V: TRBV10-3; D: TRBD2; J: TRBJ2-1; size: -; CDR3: CATSGTGGAGFDEQFF; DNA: TGTGCCACCTCCGGAACGGGGGGGGCAGGGTTCGATGAGCAGTTCTTC
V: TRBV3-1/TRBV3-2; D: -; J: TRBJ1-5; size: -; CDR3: CASSQDLVSNQPQHF; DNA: TGTGCCAGCAGCCAAGATCTAGTTAGCAATCAGCCCCAGCATTTT
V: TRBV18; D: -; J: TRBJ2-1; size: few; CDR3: CASSPNPGLPNEQFF; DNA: TGTGCCAGCTCACCAAACCCGGGACTCCCCAATGAGCAGTTCTTC
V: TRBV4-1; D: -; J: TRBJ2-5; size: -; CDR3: CASSQDGTGTQYF; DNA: TGCGCCAGCAGCCAAGATGGGACTGGGACCCAGTACTTC
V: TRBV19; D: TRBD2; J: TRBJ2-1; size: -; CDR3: CASSPTSGLGNEQFF; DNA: TGTGCCAGTAGCCCGACTAGCGGGCTGGGCAATGAGCAGTTCTTC
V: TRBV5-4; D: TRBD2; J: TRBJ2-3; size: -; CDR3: CASSLAGRDADTQYF; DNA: TGTGCCAGCAGCTTGGCCGGGAGGGATGCAGATACGCAGTATTTT
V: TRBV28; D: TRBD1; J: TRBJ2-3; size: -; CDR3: CASSRQGVIDTQYF; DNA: TGTGCCAGCAGTCGACAGGGGGTCATAGATACGCAGTATTTT
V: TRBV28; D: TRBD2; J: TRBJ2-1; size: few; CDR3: CASSPPGLAGDLVKLEQFF; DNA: TGTGCCAGCAGTCCGCCGGGACTAGCGGGAGATCTGGTTAAACTGGAGCAGTTCTTC
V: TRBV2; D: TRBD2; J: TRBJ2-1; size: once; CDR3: CASSRVSGRAELLYNEQFF; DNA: TGTGCCAGTTCAAGAGTTAGCGGGAGGGCCGAACTCCTGTACAATGAGCAGTTCTTC
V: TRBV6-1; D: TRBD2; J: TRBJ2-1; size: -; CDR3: CASSAGTSGRAGGNEQFF; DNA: TGTGCCAGCAGTGCCGGGACTAGCGGGAGGGCGGGTGGCAATGAGCAGTTCTTC
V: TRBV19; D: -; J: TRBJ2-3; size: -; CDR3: CASLPRGALPDTQYF; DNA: TGTGCCAGTCTCCCCCGGGGGGCTCTTCCGGATACGCAGTATTTT
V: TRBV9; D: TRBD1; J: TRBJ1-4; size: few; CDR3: CASSVLPEGANKLFF; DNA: TGTGCCAGCAGCGTTCTGCCCGAGGGGGCGAACAAACTGTTTTTT
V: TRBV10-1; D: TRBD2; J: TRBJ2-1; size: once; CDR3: CASSDSASGSREQFF; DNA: TGCGCCAGCAGTGATTCGGCTAGCGGGAGTCGTGAGCAGTTCTTC
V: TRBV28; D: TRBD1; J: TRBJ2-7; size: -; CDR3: CASSFSLDRGYEQYF; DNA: TGTGCCAGCAGTTTCAGTCTGGACAGGGGGTACGAGCAGTACTTC
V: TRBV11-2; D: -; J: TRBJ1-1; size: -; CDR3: CASSSGGMNTEAFF; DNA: TGTGCCAGCAGCTCCGGGGGGATGAACACTGAAGCTTTCTTT
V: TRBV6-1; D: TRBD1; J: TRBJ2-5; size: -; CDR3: CASSEVWDRGRETQYF; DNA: TGTGCCAGCAGTGAAGTTTGGGACAGGGGGCGAGAGACCCAGTACTTC
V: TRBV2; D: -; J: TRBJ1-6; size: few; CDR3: CASSTTADSSPLHF; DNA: TGTGCCAGCAGTACTACAGCGGACAGTTCACCCCTCCACTTT
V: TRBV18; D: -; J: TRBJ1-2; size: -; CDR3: CASSPARNYGYTF; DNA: TGTGCCAGCTCCCCCGCGCGTAACTATGGCTACACCTTC
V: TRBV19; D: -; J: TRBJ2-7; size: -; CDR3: CASSETGTYEQYF; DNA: TGTGCCAGTAGTGAGACAGGAACCTACGAGCAGTACTTC
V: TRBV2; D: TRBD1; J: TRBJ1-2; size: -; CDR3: CASRSGTGNHYTF; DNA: TGTGCCAGCAGGTCCGGGACAGGGAATCACTACACCTTC
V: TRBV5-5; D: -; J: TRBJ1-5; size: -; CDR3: CASSWLGGLNQPQHF; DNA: TGTGCCAGCAGCTGGTTGGGCGGGTTGAATCAGCCCCAGCATTTT